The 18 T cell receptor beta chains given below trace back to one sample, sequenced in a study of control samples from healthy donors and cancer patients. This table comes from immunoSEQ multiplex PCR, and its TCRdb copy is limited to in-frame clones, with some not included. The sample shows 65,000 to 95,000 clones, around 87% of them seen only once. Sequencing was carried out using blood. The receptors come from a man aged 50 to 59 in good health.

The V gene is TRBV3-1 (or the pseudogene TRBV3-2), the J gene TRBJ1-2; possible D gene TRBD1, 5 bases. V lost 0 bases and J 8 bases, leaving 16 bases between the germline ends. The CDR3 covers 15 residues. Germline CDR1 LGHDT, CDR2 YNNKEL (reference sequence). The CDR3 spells CASSQDLIRQGGYTF. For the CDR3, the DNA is TGTGCCAGCAGCCAAGATTTAATTAGGCAGGGCGGCTACACCTTC.

The CDR3 sequence is CASSSRLLSGNTIYF. In DNA form, the CDR3 reads TGTGCCAGCAGCTCACGGCTCCTCTCTGGAAACACCATATATTTT. The chain uses TRBV7-2 and TRBJ1-3; no clear D. Trimming removed 4 bases from V and 0 bases from J, with 10 bases in between. The CDR3 length is 15 residues. Per germline, CDR1 SGHTA and CDR2 FQGNSA.

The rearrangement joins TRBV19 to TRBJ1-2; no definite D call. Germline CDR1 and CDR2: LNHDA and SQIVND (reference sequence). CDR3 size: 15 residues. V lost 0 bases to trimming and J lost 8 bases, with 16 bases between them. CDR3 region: CASSIDPSWQGGYTF. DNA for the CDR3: TGTGCCAGTAGTATAGATCCTAGTTGGCAAGGAGGCTACACCTTC.

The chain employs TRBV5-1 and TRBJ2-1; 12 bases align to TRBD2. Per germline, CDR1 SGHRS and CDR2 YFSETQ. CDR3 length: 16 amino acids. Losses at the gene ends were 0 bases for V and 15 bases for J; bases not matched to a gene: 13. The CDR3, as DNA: TGCGCCAGCAGCTTGGCCGGGGAGACTAGCGGGAGAGGGGGGTTCTTC. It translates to CASSLAGETSGRGGFF.

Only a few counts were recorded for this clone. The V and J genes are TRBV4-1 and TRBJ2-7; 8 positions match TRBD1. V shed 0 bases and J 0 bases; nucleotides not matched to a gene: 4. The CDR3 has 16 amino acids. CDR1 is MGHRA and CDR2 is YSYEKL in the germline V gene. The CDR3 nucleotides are TGCGCCAGCAGCCAAGAGGGGACAGGCCTCTCCTACGAGCAGTACGTC. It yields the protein CASSQEGTGLSYEQYV.

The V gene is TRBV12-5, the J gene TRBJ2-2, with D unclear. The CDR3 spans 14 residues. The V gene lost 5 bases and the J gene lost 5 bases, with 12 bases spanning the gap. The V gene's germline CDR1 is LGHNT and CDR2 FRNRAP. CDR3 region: CASGLRLPTGELFF. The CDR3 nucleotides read TGTGCTAGTGGTCTCCGGTTACCTACCGGGGAGCTGTTTTTT. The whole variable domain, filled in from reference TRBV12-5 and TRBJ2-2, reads DARVTQTPRHKVTEMGQEVTMRCQPILGHNTVFWYRQTMMQGLELLAYFRNRAPLDDSGMPKDRFSAEMPDATLATLKIQPSEPRDSAVYFCASGLRLPTGELFFGEGSRLTVL.

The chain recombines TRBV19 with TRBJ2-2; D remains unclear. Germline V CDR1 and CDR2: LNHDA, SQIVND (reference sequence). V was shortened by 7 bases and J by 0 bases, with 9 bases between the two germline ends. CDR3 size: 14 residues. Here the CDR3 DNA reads TGTGCCAGTACCACCGGCGCGAACACCGGGGAGCTGTTTTTT. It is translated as CASTTGANTGELFF.

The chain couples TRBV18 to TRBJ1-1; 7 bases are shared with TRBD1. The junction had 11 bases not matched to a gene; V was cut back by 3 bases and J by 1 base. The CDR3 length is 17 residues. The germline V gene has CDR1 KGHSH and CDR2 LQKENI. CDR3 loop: CASSPRQGLQENTEAFF. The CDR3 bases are TGTGCCAGCTCACCTCGACAGGGCCTTCAGGAGAACACTGAAGCTTTCTTT.

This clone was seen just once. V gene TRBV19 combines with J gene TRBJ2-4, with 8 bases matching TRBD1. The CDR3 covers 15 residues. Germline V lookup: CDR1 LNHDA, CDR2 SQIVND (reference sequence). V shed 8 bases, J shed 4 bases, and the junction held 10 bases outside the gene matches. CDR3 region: CASQDRASLKNIQYF. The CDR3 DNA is TGTGCCAGTCAGGACAGGGCCTCCCTGAAAAACATTCAGTACTTC.

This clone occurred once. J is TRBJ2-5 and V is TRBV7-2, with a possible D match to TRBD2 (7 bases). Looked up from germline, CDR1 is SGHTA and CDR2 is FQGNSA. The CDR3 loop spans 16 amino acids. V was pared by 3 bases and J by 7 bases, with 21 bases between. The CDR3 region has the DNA TGTGCCAGCAGCTTTGGATCGACGGGGGGCGCGGCGACCCAGTACTTC. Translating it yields CASSFGSTGGAATQYF.

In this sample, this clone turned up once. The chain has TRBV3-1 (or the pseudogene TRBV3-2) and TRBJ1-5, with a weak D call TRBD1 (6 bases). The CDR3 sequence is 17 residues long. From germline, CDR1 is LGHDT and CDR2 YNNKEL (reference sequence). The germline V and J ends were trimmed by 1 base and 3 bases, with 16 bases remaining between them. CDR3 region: CASSQGFFWDINQPQHF. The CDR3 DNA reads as TGTGCCAGCAGCCAAGGTTTCTTTTGGGACATCAATCAGCCCCAGCATTTT.

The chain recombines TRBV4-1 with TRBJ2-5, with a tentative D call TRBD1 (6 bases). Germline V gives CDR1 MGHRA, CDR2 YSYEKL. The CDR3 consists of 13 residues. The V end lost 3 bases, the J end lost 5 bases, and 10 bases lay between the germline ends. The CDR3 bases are TGCGCCAGCAGCCAGTTCACAGGGGAGACCCAGTACTTC. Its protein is CASSQFTGETQYF.

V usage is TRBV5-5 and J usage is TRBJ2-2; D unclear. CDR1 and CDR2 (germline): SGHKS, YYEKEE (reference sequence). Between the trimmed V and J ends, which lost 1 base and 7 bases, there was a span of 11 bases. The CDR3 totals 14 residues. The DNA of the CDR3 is TGTGCCAGCAGCTTGCAGGTCCTTAGCGGGGAGCTGTTTTTT. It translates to CASSLQVLSGELFF.

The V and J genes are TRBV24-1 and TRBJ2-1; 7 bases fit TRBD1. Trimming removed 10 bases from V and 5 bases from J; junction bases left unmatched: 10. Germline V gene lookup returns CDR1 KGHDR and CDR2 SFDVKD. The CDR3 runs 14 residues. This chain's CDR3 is CATAQGSQNNEQFF. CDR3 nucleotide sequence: TGTGCCACGGCACAGGGGTCGCAAAACAATGAGCAGTTCTTC.

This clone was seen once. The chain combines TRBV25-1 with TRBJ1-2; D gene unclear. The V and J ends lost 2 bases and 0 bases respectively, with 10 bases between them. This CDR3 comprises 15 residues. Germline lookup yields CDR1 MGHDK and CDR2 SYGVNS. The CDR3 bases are TGTGCCAGCAGTGAAAACGTCGGAGCTAACTATGGCTACACCTTC. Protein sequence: CASSENVGANYGYTF.

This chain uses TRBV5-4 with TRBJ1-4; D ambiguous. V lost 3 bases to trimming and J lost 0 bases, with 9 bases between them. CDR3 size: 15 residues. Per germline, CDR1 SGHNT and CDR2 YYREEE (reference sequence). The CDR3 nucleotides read TGTGCCAGCAGCTCGAAAGGGTCAACTAATGAAAAACTGTTTTTT. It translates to CASSSKGSTNEKLFF.

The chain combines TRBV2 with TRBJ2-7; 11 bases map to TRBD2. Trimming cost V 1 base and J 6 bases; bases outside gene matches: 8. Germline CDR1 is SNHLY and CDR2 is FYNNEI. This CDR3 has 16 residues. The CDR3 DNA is TGTGCCAGCAGTGAAGTGGGACTAGCGGTCCCCTTCGAGCAGTACGTC. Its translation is CASSEVGLAVPFEQYV.

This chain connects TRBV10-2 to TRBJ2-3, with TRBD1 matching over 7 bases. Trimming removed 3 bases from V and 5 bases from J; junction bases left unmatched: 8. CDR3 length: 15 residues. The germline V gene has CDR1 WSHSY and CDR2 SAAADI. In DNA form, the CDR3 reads TGCGCCAGCAGTGAATGGCAGGGGGAAGTAGATACGCAGTATTTT. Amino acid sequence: CASSEWQGEVDTQYF.